This T cell receptor (beta chain) appears in the sequencing data of a study of cytomegalovirus exposure and HLA in healthy donors. The V end was cut by 4 bases, the J end by 1 base, with 10 bases between. CDR1 is PRHDT, CDR2 FYEKMQ, per germline (reference sequence). There are 15 residues in the CDR3. This clone has more than one count but fewer than ten. A multiplex PCR was run with 60 Vbeta primers and 13 Jbeta primers. Produced via immunoSEQ multiplex PCR; TCRdb's table is partial and in-frame only. The data contain about 85,000 clones, approximately 80% of them singletons. This TCR came from a man aged 50 to 59 in good health and CMV-seropositive. This chain links TRBV13 with TRBJ2-2; D not certain. Sequences were obtained from PBMCs. CDR3 sequence reads: CASSSRKKNTGELFF. CDR3 in DNA: TGTGCCAGCAGCTCTAGGAAAAAGAACACCGGGGAGCTGTTTTTT. The full variable domain, rest sourced from reference TRBV13 and TRBJ2-2, is AAGVIQSPRHLIKEKRETATLKCYPIPRHDTVYWYQQGPGQDPQFLISFYEKMQSDKGSIPDRFSAQQFSDYHSELNMSSLELGDSALYFCASSSRKKNTGELFFGEGSRLTVL.